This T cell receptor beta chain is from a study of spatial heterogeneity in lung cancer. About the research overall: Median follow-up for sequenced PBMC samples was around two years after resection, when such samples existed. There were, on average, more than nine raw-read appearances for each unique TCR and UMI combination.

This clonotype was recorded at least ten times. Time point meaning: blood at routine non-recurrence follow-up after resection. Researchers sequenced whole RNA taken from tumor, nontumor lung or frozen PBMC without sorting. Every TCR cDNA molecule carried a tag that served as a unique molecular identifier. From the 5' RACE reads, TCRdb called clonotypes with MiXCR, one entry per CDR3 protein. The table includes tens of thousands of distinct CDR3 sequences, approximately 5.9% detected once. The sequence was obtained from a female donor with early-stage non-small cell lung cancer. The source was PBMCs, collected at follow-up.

CDR3 in amino acids: CASSPGQNTEAFF. CDR3 nucleotides: TGTGCCAGCTCACCCGGTCAGAACACTGAAGCTTTCTTT. This sequence joins TRBV18 and TRBJ1-1; D unclear. CDR1 and CDR2 from the germline V gene are KGHSH and LQKENI. Deletions cut 3 bases from V and 1 base from J, with 6 bases between. The CDR3 spans 13 residues. Based on the CDR3 plus reference TRBV18 and TRBJ1-1, the full variable domain is NAGVMQNPRHLVRRRGQEARLRCSPMKGHSHVYWYRQLPEEGLKFMVYLQKENIIDESGMPKERFSAEFPKEGPSILRIQQVVRGDSAAYFCASSPGQNTEAFFGQGTRLTVV.